A selection of T cell receptor beta chains follows, all from one sample in a study of blood T cell repertoires in COVID-19. Clones were sequenced by immunoSEQ multiplex PCR, and TCRdb holds only the in-frame ones, with some missing. This sample has roughly 150,000 clones, with approximately 85% found just once. Sample: peripheral blood. Receptors originate from a woman over 75 with COVID-19, enrolled during active disease. Each CDR3 is given with its conserved first and last residue. The order of the fields is clone size, D gene, J gene, V gene, CDR3 DNA, CDR3 protein. D genes are given only for firm matches. Size is stated for part of the rows, as once, few or many counts, or as a class when the clone is expanded.

>.|.|TRBJ2-3|TRBV2
TGTGCCGGGACTGGGGGTAGTGCAGATACGCAGTATTTT
CAGTGGSADTQYF
>.|TRBD1|TRBJ2-1|TRBV3-1/TRBV3-2
TGTGCCAGCAGCCTAATACAGGGGTCCGAGCAGTTCTTC
CASSLIQGSEQFF
>.|.|TRBJ2-4|TRBV28
TGTGCCAGCAGATCCCCTAGCGTAGCCAGAAACATTCAGTACTTC
CASRSPSVARNIQYF
>.|TRBD1|TRBJ1-3|TRBV30
TGTGCCTGCGGGGACAGGGCATCCTCTGGAAACACCATATATTTT
CACGDRASSGNTIYF
>.|.|TRBJ2-3|TRBV7-9
TGTGCCAGCAGCTTAGTGGCCTCTGGAGATACGCAGTATTTT
CASSLVASGDTQYF
>.|TRBD2|TRBJ2-5|TRBV7-9
TGTGCCAGCAGCTCCCTAGCGGGGGCCCAAGAGACCCAGTACTTC
CASSSLAGAQETQYF
>.|.|TRBJ1-2|TRBV5-1
TGCGCCAGCAGCTTCACCGCGGGGGCTAGATATGGCTACACCTTC
CASSFTAGARYGYTF
>once|TRBD2|TRBJ2-2|TRBV10-2
TGCGCCAGCAGTCCGCCCGAGCGGGGGGTTTGGGGGGAGCTGTTTTTT
CASSPPERGVWGELFF
>.|.|TRBJ1-2|TRBV11-1
TGTGCCAGCAGCTTTTCAGGGATGGGCTATGGCTACACCTTC
CASSFSGMGYGYTF
>.|TRBD1|TRBJ2-4|TRBV10-1
TGCGCCAGGGAGACCGGGACAGGGGCCGGGGTAGCCAAAAACATTCAGTACTTC
CARETGTGAGVAKNIQYF
>.|TRBD1|TRBJ1-1|TRBV27
TGTGCCAGCAGCCGGACAGGGGCCTGGACTGAAGCTTTCTTT
CASSRTGAWTEAFF
>.|TRBD2|TRBJ2-5|TRBV27
TGTGCCAGCAGTCCACCACTAGCGGGCCTTATACAGACCCAGTACTTC
CASSPPLAGLIQTQYF
>.|.|TRBJ2-4|TRBV12-3/TRBV12-4
TGTGCCAGCAGCCTCGACAGAAAAAACATTCAGTACTTC
CASSLDRKNIQYF
>.|TRBD1|TRBJ2-2|TRBV19
TGTGCCAGCCGAGGGACAGGGGGACCGAACACCGGGGAGCTGTTTTTT
CASRGTGGPNTGELFF
>.|.|TRBJ2-3|TRBV5-1
TGCGCCAGCAGCCCGGACACGGGCACAGATACGCAGTATTTT
CASSPDTGTDTQYF
>.|TRBD2|TRBJ2-1|TRBV5-5
TGTGCCAGCAGCTATGGACTAGCGGGATTATCCTCTGCCTACAATGAGCAGTTCTTC
CASSYGLAGLSSAYNEQFF
>few|.|TRBJ1-1|TRBV6-5
TGTGCCAGCAACCGGGACTTGGGGGACACTGAAGCTTTCTTT
CASNRDLGDTEAFF
>.|.|TRBJ1-4|TRBV2
TGTGCCAGCGTGAGGGAGTATAATGAAAAACTGTTTTTT
CASVREYNEKLFF
>.|.|TRBJ2-2|TRBV27
TGTGCCAGCAGTTTGTACGGGGAGCTGTTTTTT
CASSLYGELFF
>.|.|TRBJ1-2|TRBV5-4
TGTGCCAGCAGCTTGGATAAGGAGAGGGCCAGTATGGGGGGCTACACCTTC
CASSLDKERASMGGYTF
>few|.|TRBJ1-2|TRBV9
TGTGCCAGCAGCCCATGGACAGCCCGGGTGGTGGGCTACACCTTC
CASSPWTARVVGYTF
>.|.|TRBJ1-2|TRBV29-1
TGCAGCGTTGGGACAGCCTTTAACTATGGCTACACCTTC
CSVGTAFNYGYTF
>.|TRBD2|TRBJ2-1|TRBV19
TGTGCCAACTCACTAGCGACCATCGAGTTGAAAAGCTCCTACAATGAGCAGTTCTTC
CANSLATIELKSSYNEQFF
>.|TRBD1|TRBJ2-5|TRBV6-2/TRBV6-3
TGTGCCAGCAGTTACAGAGGTGCAGGGACAGGGGGCCAACAAGAGACCCAGTACTTC
CASSYRGAGTGGQQETQYF
>few|TRBD1|TRBJ2-3|TRBV10-3
TGTGCCATTGCGGGAGGACAGGGGGCACTAGCGGATCCGCGTACCACAGATACGCAGTATTTT
CAIAGGQGALADPRTTDTQYF
>.|TRBD1|TRBJ1-2|TRBV5-5
TGTGCCAGCAGCTCCCTTCCGGACAGGGTTTATGGCTACACCTTC
CASSSLPDRVYGYTF
>.|TRBD1|TRBJ1-5|TRBV18
TGTGCCAGCTCACCACAGACAGGGGGCGCGGGTAATCAGCCCCAGCATTTT
CASSPQTGGAGNQPQHF
>.|TRBD2|TRBJ2-7|TRBV7-2
TGTGCCAGCAGCTTACAACCGGGACTAGCGGGAGGTGGCGAGCAGTACTTC
CASSLQPGLAGGGEQYF
>.|.|TRBJ2-7|TRBV12-3/TRBV12-4
TGTGCCAGCAGTTTAAGGCAGGGGTACGAGCAGTACTTC
CASSLRQGYEQYF
>.|TRBD2|TRBJ2-2|TRBV7-8
TGTGCCAGCAGCCCCCGGGGGGGGTTCGGGGAGCTGTTTTTT
CASSPRGGFGELFF
>.|TRBD1|TRBJ1-5|TRBV30
TGTGCCTGGAGACGGCAGGGGGGTCAGCCCCAGCATTTT
CAWRRQGGQPQHF
>.|.|TRBJ1-1|TRBV6-6
TGTGCCAGCAGTTACGGGACTTTCCTTGAAGCTTTCTTT
CASSYGTFLEAFF
>once|.|TRBJ2-2|TRBV11-2
TGTGCCAGCAGATATACAGGGAGCACCGGGGAGCTGTTTTTT
CASRYTGSTGELFF
>few|.|TRBJ2-1|TRBV28
TGTGCCAGCAGTTTGCCACTAAAGTCGACTAAGAATGAGCAGTTCTTC
CASSLPLKSTKNEQFF
>.|.|TRBJ2-1|TRBV7-3
TGTGCCAGCAGCTTATTGGCGGCACCATACAATGAGCAGTTCTTC
CASSLLAAPYNEQFF
>few|TRBD2|TRBJ2-3|TRBV20-1
TGCAGTGCTAGTGGCGGGGAGGGTTCAGATACGCAGTATTTT
CSASGGEGSDTQYF
>.|TRBD2|TRBJ2-5|TRBV3-1/TRBV3-2
TGTGCCAGCAGCCAAGCCGGGGGGGCCTATGAGACCCAGTACTTC
CASSQAGGAYETQYF
>.|TRBD1|TRBJ1-5|TRBV6-6
TGTGCCAGCAGTTCCCAGGGGGCCTTGCGCAATCAGCCCCAGCATTTT
CASSSQGALRNQPQHF
>.|TRBD1|TRBJ1-5|TRBV28
TGTGCCAGCAGTTTCCCGGGACAGACTACACTAAACAATCAGCCCCAGCATTTT
CASSFPGQTTLNNQPQHF
>.|TRBD1|TRBJ1-1|TRBV5-4
TGTGCCAGCAGCCGGGACAGGGGGAGGGACACTGAAGCTTTCTTT
CASSRDRGRDTEAFF
>.|.|TRBJ2-7|TRBV5-1
TGCGCCAGCAGCTTGGTTAGCCCCGGGTCCTACGAGCAGTACTTC
CASSLVSPGSYEQYF
>few|TRBD1|TRBJ2-1|TRBV5-1
TGCGCCAGCAGCTTCACCGGGACAGCTTACAATGAGCAGTTCTTC
CASSFTGTAYNEQFF
>.|.|TRBJ2-1|TRBV6-1
TGTGCCAGCAGGGGGAGTGTGGAGGAGCAGTTCTTC
CASRGSVEEQFF
>.|.|TRBJ2-7|TRBV7-2
TGTGCCAGCAGTAGAGGCCCCTCCTACGAGCAGTACTTC
CASSRGPSYEQYF
>.|TRBD1|TRBJ1-5|TRBV7-2
TGTGCCAGCAGCCCCGACAGGGTGAGTCAGCCCCAGCATTTT
CASSPDRVSQPQHF
>.|.|TRBJ1-2|TRBV5-4
TGTGCCAGCAGCTTGGTCTCGGGTTATGGCTACACCTTC
CASSLVSGYGYTF
>.|.|TRBJ1-2|TRBV18
TGTGCCAGCTCACCCGGACAAGACTATGGCTACACCTTC
CASSPGQDYGYTF
>once|.|TRBJ2-1|TRBV7-7
TGTGCCAGCAGCCCCTTGGCGGGTTCCTACAATGAGCAGTTCTTC
CASSPLAGSYNEQFF
>.|.|TRBJ1-1|TRBV7-3
TGTGCCAGCAGCTTATTGCCAGGGTCGACTGAAGCTTTCTTT
CASSLLPGSTEAFF
>.|.|TRBJ2-1|TRBV27
TGTGCCAGCAGTATTGACATGAGGGCCTACAATGAGCAGTTCTTC
CASSIDMRAYNEQFF
>.|.|TRBJ2-5|TRBV30
TGTGCCTGGAGTACAGCCTGGGAGACCCAGTACTTC
CAWSTAWETQYF
>.|TRBD1|TRBJ2-3|TRBV18
TGTGCCAGCTCACCGATGAACAGGGGGCTGGCAGATACGCAGTATTTT
CASSPMNRGLADTQYF
>once|TRBD2|TRBJ2-7|TRBV7-3
TGTGCCAGCAGCTTAGGTCGGGGGGGATTCGACGAGCAGTACTTC
CASSLGRGGFDEQYF
>.|TRBD2|TRBJ2-1|TRBV19
TGTGCCAGTAGTATGCCTATGGAGCGGGGGGGCAGGAATGAGCAGTTCTTC
CASSMPMERGGRNEQFF
>.|.|TRBJ2-1|TRBV6-4
TGTGCCAGCAGGCGCGAGGACTTCCTGTGCTCTGAGCAGTTCTTC
CASRREDFLCSEQFF